Below, 15 T cell receptor beta chains from the same sample are listed, as sequenced in a study of blood T cells in healthy people across ages. Sample-barcoded 5' priming and a J-beta primer mix drove a second PCR of 7 to 11 cycles. TCRdb reprocessed the 5' RACE reads with MiXCR, giving one entry per CDR3 protein. This sample yields some 900,000 distinct CDR3 sequences, of which more than 25% are seen a single time; 17% belongs to the top ten. Specimen: blood. These receptors originate from a woman older than 75 in good health.

As regards this clonotype: A much larger clone lies a single base off, so this may be a read error. The CDR3 bases are TGTGCCTGCTCAAAAGCGGGGGTAGACAATGAGCAGTTCTTC. Translated: CACSKAGVDNEQFF. The chain is built from TRBV6-5 and TRBJ2-1; 8 bases fit TRBD2. The germline gives CDR1 MNHEY, CDR2 SVGAGI. This CDR3 has 14 residues. V was pared by 11 bases and J by 5 bases, with 11 bases of the junction left unmatched.

Many counts were recorded for this clonotype. The V gene is TRBV7-2, the J gene TRBJ1-2; no definite D call. The V end lost 8 bases, the J end lost 5 bases, and 18 bases lay between the germline ends. Germline V CDR1 and CDR2: SGHTA, FQGNSA. CDR3 length: 14 residues. The CDR3 nucleotides are TGTGCCAGCCGGGTTGGGCCCGAGCTTTATGGCTACACCTTC. This codes for CASRVGPELYGYTF.

DNA for the CDR3: TGTGCCAGCAGTTACTCCCGGGGGGCGCGCACCGGGGAGCTGTTTTTT. Translation gives CASSYSRGARTGELFF. The gene calls are TRBV6-5 and TRBJ2-2, with TRBD2 as a possible D gene (7 bases). Germline loops: CDR1 MNHEY, CDR2 SVGAGI. This CDR3 comprises 16 residues. The ends were cut back, 0 bases at V and 4 bases at J, with 12 bases in the middle.

This clonotype was seen a few times. Possible read error: a much larger clone is one base away. The genes are TRBV5-4 and TRBJ2-7; D possibly corresponds to TRBD1 (6 bases). Germline V gene sequence: CDR1 SGHNT, CDR2 YYREEE (reference sequence). This CDR3 is built from 14 residues. Between the trimmed V and J ends, which lost 3 bases and 7 bases, there was a span of 17 bases. The CDR3 sequence: CASSWQGIRNEQYF. The CDR3 region has the DNA TGTGCCAGCAGCTGGCAGGGGATCCGCAATGAGCAGTACTTC.

With regard to this clonotype: This may stem from a read error, because a much larger clone lies one nucleotide away. This chain joins TRBV4-1 and TRBJ2-1, with D hard to call. In germline, CDR1 is MGHRA, CDR2 YSYEKL. Trimming stripped 0 bases from V and 8 bases from J, with 11 bases between. The CDR3 is 14 residues long. In DNA, the CDR3 is TGCGCCAGCAGCCAAGATGGACGCGTCGATGAGCAGTTCTTC. The encoded protein is CASSQDGRVDEQFF.

About this clonotype itself: A much larger clone differs from this one at a single base, so this may be a read error. This chain connects TRBV5-5 to TRBJ2-1, with 13 bases lining up with TRBD2. Germline V gene lookup returns CDR1 SGHKS and CDR2 YYEKEE (reference sequence). The CDR3 has 15 residues. The chain's CDR3 is CANSAETSGGPQQFF. The CDR3 coding sequence is TGTGCCAACAGCGCTGAGACTAGCGGGGGGCCTCAGCAGTTCTTC.

About this clonotype itself: With a much larger clone just one base away, this may be a read error. The genes are TRBV7-2 and TRBJ2-5; maybe TRBD1 (5 bases). The V end was cut by 8 bases, the J end by 10 bases, with 23 bases between. The CDR3 has 14 residues. Germline CDR1 and CDR2: SGHTA and FQGNSA. This CDR3 is CASCSDRTHQIQYF. The DNA of the CDR3 is TGTGCCAGCTGCAGTGACAGAACCCATCAGATCCAGTACTTC.

To note about this clonotype: A clone one base away is much larger, so this may be a read error. The gene calls are TRBV12-3 or TRBV12-4 and TRBJ1-2; tentatively, D is TRBD1 (5 bases). This CDR3 is 17 amino acids long. Deletions cut 11 bases from V and 2 bases from J, with 27 bases between. CDR3 loop: CAGNHLGAKSLNYGYTF. The CDR3 DNA follows: TGTGCCGGCAACCACCTAGGGGCGAAGTCCCTAAACTATGGCTACACCTTC.

V gene TRBV12-3 or TRBV12-4 combines with J gene TRBJ1-1; 7 bases map to TRBD1. The CDR3 extends over 14 amino acids. V lost 3 bases and J lost 7; bases outside the gene matches: 8. CDR3 in DNA: TGTGCCAGCAGTTTTGTGAGAAGACAGGGTGAAGCTTTCTTT. Translation gives CASSFVRRQGEAFF.

This clonotype showed up just a few times. This may be a read error: a much more frequent sequence differs by one nucleotide. This chain connects TRBV29-1 to TRBJ1-4; tentative D call: TRBD1 (5 bases). The CDR3 totals 11 residues. V was pared by 7 bases and J by 5 bases, with 8 bases between. Germline V gives CDR1 SQVTM, CDR2 ANQGSEA. The CDR3 is CSAWGNEKLFF. CDR3 nucleotide sequence: TGCAGCGCATGGGGCAATGAAAAACTGTTTTTT.

This clonotype was seen repeatedly, ten times or more. The chain has TRBV20-1 and TRBJ2-7; 7 nucleotides agree with TRBD1. This CDR3 is 14 amino acids long. After removal of 3 bases from V and 3 bases from J, the junction contained 8 bases not matched to a gene. CDR1 and CDR2 (germline): DFQATT, SNEGSKA (reference sequence). The CDR3 region has the DNA TGCAGTGCTAGGGCACAGGGGAATCACTACGAGCAGTACTTC. It is translated as CSARAQGNHYEQYF.

This clonotype has a handful of counts. V and J are TRBV15 and TRBJ2-1; D could derive from TRBD1 or TRBD2 (5 bases each). The DNA end favors TRBJ2-7, so the J call may be wrong. The germline gives CDR1 LNHNV, CDR2 YYDKDF (reference sequence). The CDR3 has 15 amino acids. In nucleotides, the CDR3 is TGTGCCACCAGCAGACCCGTCAGGGACGCCAATGAGCAGTACTTC. This encodes CATSRPVRDANEQYF.

The rearrangement links TRBV7-2 to TRBJ1-1, with D maybe TRBD1 (6 bases). Trimming removed 2 bases from V and 4 bases from J, with 14 bases in between. The CDR3 contains 15 residues. Germline CDR1 is SGHTA and CDR2 is FQGNSA. The CDR3 reads CASSLQPGAVTEAFF. The CDR3 DNA follows: TGTGCCAGCAGCTTACAACCGGGGGCGGTCACTGAAGCTTTCTTT.

The table lists this clonotype with many counts. V usage is TRBV6-2 or TRBV6-3 and J usage is TRBJ2-7; 10 bases line up with TRBD2. The CDR3 runs to 16 residues. After removal of 8 bases from V and 3 bases from J, the junction contained 13 bases not matched to a gene. The germline V gene encodes CDR1 MNHEY and CDR2 SVGEGT. CDR3 nucleotide sequence: TGTGCCAGCCGCCAGCGGGGGGGGAGGAACCTCTACGAGCAGTACTTC. This sequence encodes CASRQRGGRNLYEQYF.

The chain combines TRBV7-3 with TRBJ2-7; 7 bases match TRBD1. Trimming at V came to 5 bases and at J to 7 bases, leaving 8 bases not matched to a gene. Germline-derived CDR1 and CDR2 are SGHTA and FQGTGA. The CDR3 is made up of 13 amino acids. As DNA, the CDR3 is TGTGCCAGCAGCCTGGGACAGACGACTGAGCAGTACTTC. The encoded protein is CASSLGQTTEQYF. The variable domain in full, with the rest retrieved from reference TRBV7-3 and TRBJ2-7, is GAGVSQTPSNKVTEKGKYVELRCDPISGHTALYWYRQSLGQGPEFLIYFQGTGAADDSGLPNDRFFAVRPEGSVSTLKIQRTERGDSAVYLCASSLGQTTEQYFGPGTRLTVT.